The 16 T cell receptor beta chains below come from one sample, sequenced in a study of OX40 agonist ivuxolimab in advanced cancers. Sequenced by immunoSEQ multiplex PCR; TCRdb stores in-frame clones only, minus some. Among 90,000 to 100,000 clones listed, roughly 87% were seen once. This sample comprised CD4+ or CD8+ T cells sorted from blood, obtained in a trial of the OX40 agonist ivuxolimab. Receptors originate from an adult with an advanced solid tumor such as melanoma, head and neck, liver or kidney cancer.

The V call is TRBV6-5, the J call TRBJ1-2; TRBD1 aligns across 10 bases. The trim removed 6 bases at V and 4 bases at J, leaving 5 bases unmatched. CDR1 and CDR2 (germline): MNHEY, SVGAGI. The CDR3 extends over 14 amino acids. The chain's CDR3 is CASRYDRGPYGYTF. The CDR3 DNA sequence: TGTGCCAGCAGATACGACAGGGGGCCCTATGGCTACACCTTC.

The V and J genes are TRBV28 and TRBJ1-5; 9 positions agree with TRBD1. The trim removed 5 bases at V and 10 bases at J, leaving 9 bases unmatched. This CDR3 comprises 14 residues. The germline V gene encodes CDR1 MDHEN and CDR2 SYDVKM. The CDR3 DNA reads TGTGCCAGCAGTCCCGGGACAGGGTTGGAACCCCAGCATTTT. Its translation: CASSPGTGLEPQHF.

The rearrangement uses TRBV5-4 and TRBJ2-1; possible D gene TRBD1, 5 bases. This CDR3 region has 15 residues. The V end was cut by 1 base, the J end by 2 bases, with 10 bases between. Germline V gene data show CDR1 as SGHNT and CDR2 as YYREEE (reference sequence). The CDR3 region is CASSLPQGAYNEQFF. The CDR3 DNA follows: TGTGCCAGCAGCTTGCCCCAGGGTGCCTACAATGAGCAGTTCTTC.

V and J are TRBV28 and TRBJ1-2; 7 bases align to TRBD1. Per the germline V gene, CDR1 is MDHEN and CDR2 is SYDVKM. V was pared by 4 bases and J by 4 bases, with 6 bases of the junction left unmatched. The CDR3 sequence is 14 residues long. The CDR3 DNA reads TGTGCCAGCAGTTCTCAGGGGGGCGTCTATGGCTACACCTTC. It specifies CASSSQGGVYGYTF.

J is TRBJ2-1 and V is TRBV10-2; D remains unclear. Trimming shortened V by 9 bases and J by 7 bases, and 13 bases separated the two germline ends. CDR3 length: 12 residues. CDR1 WSHSY and CDR2 SAAADI come from the germline V gene. The CDR3 region is CASTLQWNEQFF. The CDR3, as DNA: TGCGCCAGTACGCTTCAGTGGAATGAGCAGTTCTTC.

The V call is TRBV5-1, the J call TRBJ1-1; D might be TRBD1 (5 bases). The germline CDR1 and CDR2 sequences are SGHRS and YFSETQ. CDR3 length: 15 amino acids. Between the trimmed V and J ends, which lost 4 bases and 3 bases, there was a span of 16 bases. The CDR3 region has the DNA TGCGCCAGCAGCCCGGGACTGAATCGGGACACTGAAGCTTTCTTT. This encodes CASSPGLNRDTEAFF.

The V and J genes are TRBV6-1 and TRBJ2-7; D might be TRBD1 or TRBD2, each matching 6 bases. V was shortened by 0 bases and J by 2 bases, with 11 bases between the two germline ends. The CDR3 contains 15 residues. Per the germline V gene, CDR1 is MNHNS and CDR2 is SASEGT. The CDR3: CASSEASRGPYEQYF. In DNA form, the CDR3 reads TGTGCCAGCAGTGAAGCGTCCCGGGGGCCCTACGAGCAGTACTTC.

This clone was detected only a few times. The chain couples TRBV30 to TRBJ1-2; 10 bases are shared with TRBD1. CDR3 length equals 16 residues. Per the germline V gene, CDR1 is GTSNPN and CDR2 is SVGIG (reference sequence). J gave up 5 bases and V 2 bases, and 11 bases lay outside the gene matches. CDR3 in amino acids: CAWSPEPGQGTYGYTF. The CDR3 DNA reads TGTGCCTGGAGTCCGGAACCGGGACAGGGGACTTATGGCTACACCTTC.

The chain couples TRBV9 to TRBJ1-3; a weak D match, TRBD1 (5 bases). V was trimmed by 0 bases and J by 4 bases, leaving 11 bases between them. CDR1 and CDR2 from the germline V gene are SGDLS and YYNGEE. The CDR3 contains 15 residues. The CDR3 bases are TGTGCCAGCAGCGTAGGGTCAGGGAACGGAAACACCATATATTTT. This translates into CASSVGSGNGNTIYF.

This chain links TRBV5-1 with TRBJ1-6; TRBD1 agrees at 7 bases. The V and J ends lost 4 bases and 7 bases, in that order; junction bases with no gene match: 5. This CDR3 comprises 14 residues. CDR1 is SGHRS, CDR2 YFSETQ, per germline. The CDR3 DNA reads TGCGCCAGCAGCGTGGGACAGATAAATTCACCCCTCCACTTT. Protein sequence: CASSVGQINSPLHF.

CDR3 loop: CASSQDPASYEQYF. CDR3 DNA: TGCGCCAGCAGCCAAGATCCAGCCTCCTACGAGCAGTACTTC. This sequence joins TRBV4-3 and TRBJ2-7; D is unresolved. With 0 bases removed from V and 0 bases from J, the gap between germline ends came to 6 bases. This CDR3 comprises 14 residues. The V gene's germline CDR1 is LGHNA and CDR2 YSLEER.

The genes are TRBV19 and TRBJ1-4, with D maybe TRBD1 (6 bases). In germline, CDR1 is LNHDA, CDR2 SQIVND (reference sequence). The CDR3 loop spans 13 amino acids. Trimming took 5 bases from V and 8 from J, leaving 12 bases between them. CDR3 protein: CASSRRGEEKLFF. Here the CDR3 DNA reads TGTGCCAGTAGTCGCAGGGGAGAGGAAAAACTGTTTTTT.

The chain couples TRBV7-2 to TRBJ1-5; TRBD1 is a possible D gene (5 bases). Trimming shortened V by 5 bases and J by 1 base, and 12 bases separated the two germline ends. The CDR3 sequence is 15 residues long. Germline CDR1 reads SGHTA; CDR2 reads FQGNSA. CDR3 residues: CASSPTGHSNQPQHF. DNA of the CDR3: TGTGCCAGCAGCCCGACCGGACACAGCAATCAGCCCCAGCATTTT. Variable domain in full (rest from reference TRBV7-2 and TRBJ1-5): GAGVSQSPSNKVTEKGKDVELRCDPISGHTALYWYRQSLGQGLEFLIYFQGNSAPDKSGLPSDRFSAERTGGSVSTLTIQRTQQEDSAVYLCASSPTGHSNQPQHFGDGTRLSIL.

This rearrangement joins TRBV6-1 to TRBJ1-2; 10 bases are shared with TRBD1. The germline CDR1 and CDR2 sequences are MNHNS and SASEGT. Unmatched junction bases numbered 1, after V lost 1 base and J lost 5 bases. The CDR3 runs to 14 residues. CDR3 bases: TGTGCCAGCAGTGAAGGACAGGGGGCATATGGCTACACCTTC. Residues: CASSEGQGAYGYTF.

This chain joins TRBV7-2 and TRBJ2-1; no clear D gene. Germline assignment: CDR1 SGHTA and CDR2 FQGNSA. The length of the CDR3 is 15 residues. V shed 2 bases and J shed 3 bases, with 11 bases lying between them. This CDR3 reads CASSLIGERYNEQFF. Written as DNA, the CDR3 is TGTGCCAGCAGCTTAATAGGAGAACGCTACAATGAGCAGTTCTTC. Drawing the rest from reference TRBV7-2 and TRBJ2-1, the complete variable domain is GAGVSQSPSNKVTEKGKDVELRCDPISGHTALYWYRQSLGQGLEFLIYFQGNSAPDKSGLPSDRFSAERTGGSVSTLTIQRTQQEDSAVYLCASSLIGERYNEQFFGPGTRLTVL.

CDR3 loop: CARYPGANEQFF. In DNA form, the CDR3 reads TGCGCCAGATATCCAGGGGCCAATGAGCAGTTCTTC. V gene TRBV10-1 combines with J gene TRBJ2-1; a weak D match, TRBD1 (6 bases). Germline loops: CDR1 WNHNN, CDR2 SYGVQD (reference sequence). Trimming took 9 bases from V and 6 from J, leaving 12 bases between them. The CDR3 covers 12 residues.